Listed below are T cell receptor beta chains from one sample, sequenced in a study of CD8 T cells in ankylosing spondylitis. One entry per CDR3 protein, called by TCRdb with MiXCR from the 5' RACE reads. The sample has about 130,000 distinct CDR3 sequences, roughly 10% seen once; the top ten hold less than 5%. The specimen was blood, either unsorted or a sorted T cell fraction (not recorded which). The receptors come from a female donor with ankylosing spondylitis or in good health (not recorded which). Both conserved end residues are part of each CDR3. D genes are given only for firm matches. Not all rows give a size; the values are once, few, many and, for expanded clones, a class.

D gene,V gene,CDR3 length,clone size,J gene,CDR3 protein,CDR3 DNA
TRBD2,TRBV29-1,12,many,TRBJ2-5,CSVVAGVETQYF,TGCAGCGTAGTAGCGGGGGTGGAGACCCAGTACTTC
-,TRBV19,15,many,TRBJ2-1,CASTPPGQGSNEQFF,TGTGCCAGTACCCCCCCCGGGCAAGGGAGCAATGAGCAGTTCTTC
-,TRBV24-1,14,many,TRBJ2-3,CATSDPGIADTQYF,TGTGCCACCAGTGACCCGGGGATCGCAGATACGCAGTATTTT
-,TRBV5-1,15,many,TRBJ1-4,CASSVDRLPNEKLFF,TGCGCCAGCAGCGTCGACAGGCTACCCAATGAAAAACTGTTTTTT
-,TRBV10-3,14,many,TRBJ2-2,CAISESGRTGELFF,TGTGCCATCAGTGAGTCCGGAAGAACCGGGGAGCTGTTTTTT
-,TRBV29-1,13,many,TRBJ2-1,CSVVDPLYNEQFF,TGCAGCGTTGTTGACCCCTTGTACAATGAGCAGTTCTTC
-,TRBV29-1,12,many,TRBJ2-5,CSARRGAYPQYF,TGCAGCGCCCGTCGCGGGGCTTACCCCCAGTACTTC
TRBD2,TRBV20-1,11,-,TRBJ2-5,CSAPPREGQYF,TGCAGTGCGCCCCCCAGGGAGGGCCAGTACTTC
TRBD1,TRBV10-3,14,many,TRBJ2-1,CAKKGQGARYEQFF,TGTGCCAAGAAGGGACAGGGGGCGAGGTATGAGCAGTTCTTC
-,TRBV6-1,13,many,TRBJ1-3,CAVASSRGNTIYF,TGTGCCGTGGCGAGCTCTCGGGGAAACACCATATATTTT
-,TRBV10-1,15,many,TRBJ1-1,CASSESWPGEGEAFF,TGCGCCAGCAGTGAGTCATGGCCAGGGGAAGGTGAAGCTTTCTTT
TRBD1,TRBV14,14,few,TRBJ2-3,CASRPGQNTDTQYF,TGTGCCAGCCGTCCGGGACAGAACACAGATACGCAGTATTTT
-,TRBV11-2,14,many,TRBJ1-1,CASSKIRVSTEAFF,TGTGCCAGCAGCAAAATAAGGGTTTCGACTGAAGCTTTCTTT
-,TRBV5-1,14,many,TRBJ1-2,CASSSEFPNYGYTF,TGCGCCAGCAGCTCTGAGTTCCCTAACTATGGCTACACCTTC
-,TRBV12-3/TRBV12-4,11,many,TRBJ1-1,CASSLGIEAFF,TGTGCCAGCTCCCTGGGGATTGAAGCTTTCTTT
-,TRBV3-1,17,many,TRBJ1-4,CASSLPGGGRNGEKLFF,TGTGCCAGCAGCCTCCCCGGGGGTGGGAGGAATGGAGAAAAACTGTTTTTT
-,TRBV12-3/TRBV12-4,17,many,TRBJ2-1,CASSFGRGGPRGNEQFF,TGTGCCAGCAGTTTCGGTCGAGGGGGACCCCGGGGGAATGAGCAGTTCTTC
-,TRBV6-4,14,-,TRBJ2-2,CASRQTVTNGELFF,TGTGCCAGCAGACAGACAGTAACGAACGGGGAGCTGTTTTTT
TRBD2,TRBV9,15,many,TRBJ2-1,CASSAPPSGSYEQFF,TGTGCCAGCAGCGCCCCGCCTAGCGGGAGCTATGAGCAGTTCTTC
-,TRBV7-9,13,many,TRBJ1-2,CASSLEDRGGYTF,TGTGCCAGCAGCTTAGAGGACAGAGGCGGCTACACCTTC
TRBD1,TRBV5-1,16,many,TRBJ2-2,CASSPRQGANTGELFF,TGCGCCAGCAGCCCCCGACAGGGGGCGAACACCGGGGAGCTGTTTTTT
TRBD1,TRBV28,11,many,TRBJ1-1,CASSMGQGSFF,TGTGCCAGCAGTATGGGACAGGGTAGTTTCTTT
-,TRBV19,14,few,TRBJ1-2,CATVDGVANYGYTF,TGTGCCACGGTGGACGGGGTAGCTAACTATGGCTACACCTTC
-,TRBV12-3/TRBV12-4,14,many,TRBJ1-5,CATSHGGSNQPQHF,TGTGCCACCTCCCATGGGGGAAGCAATCAGCCCCAGCATTTT
-,TRBV12-3/TRBV12-4,16,few,TRBJ2-2,CASSSSQFANTGELFF,TGTGCCAGCAGTTCCTCTCAGTTCGCGAACACCGGGGAGCTGTTTTTT
-,TRBV20-1,11,many,TRBJ2-5,CSADRRETQYF,TGCAGTGCTGACAGAAGGGAGACCCAGTACTTC
-,TRBV24-1,15,many,TRBJ1-6,CATSDSTVSDSPLHF,TGTGCCACCAGTGATTCGACAGTCTCCGATTCGCCCCTCCACTTT
-,TRBV18,17,many,TRBJ2-5,CASSPPDVRGLEETQYF,TGTGCCAGCTCACCACCCGACGTGCGAGGACTTGAAGAGACCCAGTACTTC
-,TRBV18,13,few,TRBJ2-5,CASSPEIGETQYF,TGTGCCAGCTCACCAGAAATCGGGGAGACCCAGTACTTC
-,TRBV6-6,12,many,TRBJ2-7,CASKEGDYEQYF,TGTGCCAGCAAGGAGGGGGACTACGAGCAGTACTTC
TRBD1,TRBV5-6,17,many,TRBJ2-2,CASSLATGVFFSGELFF,TGTGCCAGCAGCTTGGCCACAGGGGTTTTCTTCTCTGGGGAGCTGTTTTTT
-,TRBV20-1,16,many,TRBJ2-1,CSARSSGRGSYNEQFF,TGCAGTGCTAGATCGAGCGGAAGAGGCTCCTACAATGAGCAGTTCTTC
-,TRBV18,13,-,TRBJ1-1,CASSLRDMTEAFF,TGTGCCAGCTCACTACGGGACATGACTGAAGCTTTCTTT
-,TRBV5-1,14,-,TRBJ2-7,CASSFGGISYEQYF,TGCGCCAGCAGCTTTGGAGGGATCTCCTACGAGCAGTACTTC
-,TRBV2,15,many,TRBJ2-1,CASSRDDGFWDEQFF,TGTGCCAGCAGCCGAGATGACGGATTCTGGGATGAGCAGTTCTTC
-,TRBV28,14,-,TRBJ2-1,CASSLHGAYNEQFF,TGTGCCAGCAGCCTACACGGGGCGTACAATGAGCAGTTCTTC
TRBD1,TRBV11-2,19,many,TRBJ2-1,CASSPSGQGLKGMVHEQFF,TGTGCCAGCAGCCCCTCGGGACAGGGCTTGAAAGGAATGGTCCATGAGCAGTTCTTC
-,TRBV5-1,11,many,TRBJ2-4,CASSNENIQYF,TGCGCCAGCAGCAACGAAAACATTCAGTACTTC
-,TRBV7-8,14,many,TRBJ1-1,CASSPGTGTTGAFF,TGTGCCAGCAGCCCCGGCACAGGGACCACTGGAGCTTTCTTT
-,TRBV30,10,many,TRBJ2-1,CAWIAEEQFF,TGTGCCTGGATAGCGGAGGAGCAGTTCTTC
-,TRBV20-1,12,-,TRBJ2-3,CSASRTADTQYF,TGCAGTGCTTCTAGGACGGCAGATACGCAGTATTTT